One and the same sample provided the 9 T cell receptor beta chains below, sequenced in a study of control samples from healthy donors and cancer patients. Measured with immunoSEQ multiplex PCR; TCRdb has only the in-frame clones, and not every one. Among 150,000 or so clones listed, about 89% were seen once. What was sequenced was blood. The receptors stem from a man between 18 and 35 years old in good health.

This chain connects TRBV5-5 to TRBJ1-2; 10 bases are a match to TRBD1. Germline V gene sequence: CDR1 SGHKS, CDR2 YYEKEE (reference sequence). This CDR3 comprises 14 residues. Unmatched junction bases numbered 5, after V lost 4 bases and J lost 5 bases. CDR3 region: CASSPPGQGYGYTF. Written as DNA, the CDR3 is TGTGCCAGCAGCCCCCCGGGACAGGGGTATGGCTACACCTTC.

The chain is built from TRBV7-3 and TRBJ2-5; a weak D match, TRBD1 (5 bases). V shed 1 base and J shed 2 bases, with 8 bases lying between them. This CDR3 has 14 amino acids. Looked up from germline, CDR1 is SGHTA and CDR2 is FQGTGA. The chain's CDR3 is CASSLKAGQETQYF. CDR3 nucleotides: TGTGCCAGCAGCTTAAAGGCAGGGCAAGAGACCCAGTACTTC.

V is TRBV2 and J is TRBJ1-3, with D unclear. Trimming removed 4 bases at V and 0 bases at J, with 10 bases between. CDR3 size: 15 residues. Germline V gene data show CDR1 as SNHLY and CDR2 as FYNNEI. CDR3 nucleotides: TGTGCCAGCAGTGCCGTTGCAAGCTCTGGAAACACCATATATTTT. Translating it yields CASSAVASSGNTIYF.

J is TRBJ2-5 and V is TRBV3-1 (or the pseudogene TRBV3-2); a weak D match, TRBD1 (6 bases). With 0 bases removed from V and 3 bases from J, the gap between germline ends came to 8 bases. CDR3 length: 14 amino acids. Germline V CDR1 and CDR2: LGHDT, YNNKEL (reference sequence). The CDR3 bases are TGTGCCAGCAGCCAAGACGCAGGGGAAGAGACCCAGTACTTC. Its translation: CASSQDAGEETQYF.

The chain recombines TRBV6-5 with TRBJ1-2, with 11 bases lining up with TRBD1. CDR3 length equals 15 residues. Germline trimming cut 2 bases from V and 6 bases from J; bases unmatched to any gene: 5. The germline CDR1 and CDR2 sequences are MNHEY and SVGAGI. The CDR3 coding sequence is TGTGCCAGCAGTTACGTAGGACAGGGGGCGCATGGCTACACCTTC. It codes for CASSYVGQGAHGYTF.

V is TRBV6-1 and J is TRBJ1-4; 8 bases line up with TRBD1. The junction had 1 base not matched to a gene; V was cut back by 0 bases and J by 4 bases. Germline loops: CDR1 MNHNS, CDR2 SASEGT. The CDR3 extends over 15 amino acids. For the CDR3, the DNA is TGTGCCAGCAGTGAAGCTGGGACAGGTAATGAAAAACTGTTTTTT. Residues: CASSEAGTGNEKLFF.

On this clone itself: The identical CDR3 is also encoded by other nucleotide sequences in the sample. The chain combines TRBV30 with TRBJ2-7; possibly TRBD1 or TRBD2 for D (5 bases each). CDR1 and CDR2 from the germline V gene are GTSNPN and SVGIG (reference sequence). CDR3 size: 13 residues. Trimming cost V 3 bases and J 2 bases, with 11 bases left between them. The chain's CDR3 is CAWSRDGTYEQYF. The CDR3 DNA reads as TGTGCCTGGAGCCGGGACGGCACCTACGAGCAGTACTTC.

V and J are TRBV19 and TRBJ2-3, with TRBD2 identical over 11 bases. This CDR3 is 21 amino acids long. V lost 5 bases and J lost 3; bases outside the gene matches: 22. Germline loops: CDR1 LNHDA, CDR2 SQIVND (reference sequence). DNA for the CDR3: TGTGCCAGTAGTGCCCCGAACCGACTAGCGGGGTTGGTCTTTTCGACAGATACGCAGTATTTT. It is translated as CASSAPNRLAGLVFSTDTQYF.

The table lists this clone with a count of one. V is TRBV4-2 and J is TRBJ1-2; 11 positions match TRBD1. The CDR3 spans 16 residues. Germline assignment: CDR1 LGHNA and CDR2 YNFKEQ. V was pared by 2 bases and J by 5 bases, with 7 bases of the junction left unmatched. CDR3 in DNA: TGTGCCAGCAGCCAAACTGGACAGGGGGCTTGGTATGGCTACACCTTC. Its translation is CASSQTGQGAWYGYTF.